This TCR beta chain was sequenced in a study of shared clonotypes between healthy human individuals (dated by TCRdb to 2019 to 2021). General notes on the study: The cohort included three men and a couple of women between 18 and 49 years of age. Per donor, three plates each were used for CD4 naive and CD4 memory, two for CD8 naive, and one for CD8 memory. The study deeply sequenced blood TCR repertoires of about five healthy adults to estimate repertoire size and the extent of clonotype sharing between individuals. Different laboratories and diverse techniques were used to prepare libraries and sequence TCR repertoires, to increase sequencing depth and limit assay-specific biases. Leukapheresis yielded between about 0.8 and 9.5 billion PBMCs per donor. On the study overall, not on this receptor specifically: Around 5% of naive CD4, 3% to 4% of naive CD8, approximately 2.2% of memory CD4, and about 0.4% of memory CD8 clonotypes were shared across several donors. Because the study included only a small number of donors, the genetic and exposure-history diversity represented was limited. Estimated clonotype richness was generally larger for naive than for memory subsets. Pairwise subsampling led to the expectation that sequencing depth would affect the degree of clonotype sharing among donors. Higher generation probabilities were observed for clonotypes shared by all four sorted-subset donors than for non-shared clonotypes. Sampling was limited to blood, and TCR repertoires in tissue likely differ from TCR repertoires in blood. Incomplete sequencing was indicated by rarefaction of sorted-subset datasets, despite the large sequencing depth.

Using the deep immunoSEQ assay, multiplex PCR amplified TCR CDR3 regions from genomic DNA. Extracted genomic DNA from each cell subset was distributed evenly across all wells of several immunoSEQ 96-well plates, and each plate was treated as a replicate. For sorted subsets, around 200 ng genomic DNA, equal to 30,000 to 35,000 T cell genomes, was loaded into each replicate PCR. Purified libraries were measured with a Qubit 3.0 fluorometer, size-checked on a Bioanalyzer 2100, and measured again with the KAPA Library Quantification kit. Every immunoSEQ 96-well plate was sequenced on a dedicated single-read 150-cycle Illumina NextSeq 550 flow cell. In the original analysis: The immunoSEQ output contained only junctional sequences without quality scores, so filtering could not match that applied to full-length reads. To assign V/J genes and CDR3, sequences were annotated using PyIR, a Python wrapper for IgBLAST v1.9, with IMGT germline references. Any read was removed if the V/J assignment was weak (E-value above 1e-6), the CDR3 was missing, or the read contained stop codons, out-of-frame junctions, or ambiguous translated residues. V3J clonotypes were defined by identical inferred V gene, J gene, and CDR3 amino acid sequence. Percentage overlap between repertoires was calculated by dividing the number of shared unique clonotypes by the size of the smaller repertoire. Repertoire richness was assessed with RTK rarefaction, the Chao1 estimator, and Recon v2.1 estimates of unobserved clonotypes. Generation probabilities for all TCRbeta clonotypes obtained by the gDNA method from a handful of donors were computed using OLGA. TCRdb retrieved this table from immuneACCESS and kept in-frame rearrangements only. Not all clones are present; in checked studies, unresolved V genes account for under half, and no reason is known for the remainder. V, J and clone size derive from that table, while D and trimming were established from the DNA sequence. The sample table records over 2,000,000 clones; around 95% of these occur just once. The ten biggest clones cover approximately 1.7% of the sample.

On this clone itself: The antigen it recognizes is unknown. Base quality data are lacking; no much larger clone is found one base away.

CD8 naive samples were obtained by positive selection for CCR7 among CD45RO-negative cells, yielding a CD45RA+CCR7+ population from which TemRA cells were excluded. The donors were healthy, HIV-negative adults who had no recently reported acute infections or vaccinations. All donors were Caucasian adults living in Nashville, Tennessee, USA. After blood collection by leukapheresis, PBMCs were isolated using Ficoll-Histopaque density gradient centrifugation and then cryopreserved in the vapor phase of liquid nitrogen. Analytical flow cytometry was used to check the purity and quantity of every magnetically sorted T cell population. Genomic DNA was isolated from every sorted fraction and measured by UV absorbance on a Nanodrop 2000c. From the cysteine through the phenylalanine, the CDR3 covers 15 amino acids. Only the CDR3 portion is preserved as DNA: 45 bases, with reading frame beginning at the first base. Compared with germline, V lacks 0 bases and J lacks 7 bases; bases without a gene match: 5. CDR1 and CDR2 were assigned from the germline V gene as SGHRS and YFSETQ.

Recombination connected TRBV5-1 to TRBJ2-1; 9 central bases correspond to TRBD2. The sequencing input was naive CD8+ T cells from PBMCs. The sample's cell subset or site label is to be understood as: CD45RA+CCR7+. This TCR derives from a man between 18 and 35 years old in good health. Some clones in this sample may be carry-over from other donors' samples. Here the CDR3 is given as CASSLAGLAWNEQFF. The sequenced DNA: TGCGCCAGCAGCTTGGCGGGACTAGCTTGGAATGAGCAGTTCTTC.